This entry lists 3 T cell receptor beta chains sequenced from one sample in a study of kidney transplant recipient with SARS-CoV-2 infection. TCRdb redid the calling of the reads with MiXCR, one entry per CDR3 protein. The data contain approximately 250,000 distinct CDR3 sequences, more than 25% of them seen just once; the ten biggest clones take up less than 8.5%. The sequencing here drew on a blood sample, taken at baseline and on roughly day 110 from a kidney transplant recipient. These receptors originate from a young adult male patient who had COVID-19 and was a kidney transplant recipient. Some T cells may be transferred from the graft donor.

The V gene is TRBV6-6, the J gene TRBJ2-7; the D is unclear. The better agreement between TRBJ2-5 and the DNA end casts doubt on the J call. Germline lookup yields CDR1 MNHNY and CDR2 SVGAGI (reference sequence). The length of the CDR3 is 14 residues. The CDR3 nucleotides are TGTGCCAGAAGTGAACCTGGAAGCGAAGAGACCCAGTACTTC. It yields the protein CARSEPGSEETQYF.

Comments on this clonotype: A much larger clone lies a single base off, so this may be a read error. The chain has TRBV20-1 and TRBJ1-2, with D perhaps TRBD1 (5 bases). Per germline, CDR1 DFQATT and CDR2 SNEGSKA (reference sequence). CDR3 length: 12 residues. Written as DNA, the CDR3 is TGCAGTGCTTACCCACGGGACCATGGCTACGCCTTC. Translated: CSAYPRDHGYAF.

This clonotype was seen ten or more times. The CDR3 protein is CASSSTGTDLNEKLFF. The DNA for the CDR3 is TGTGCCAGCAGTTCTACCGGGACAGATCTTAATGAAAAACTGTTTTTT. The chain links TRBV7-8 to TRBJ1-4; 7 positions agree with TRBD1. Germline V gene sequence: CDR1 SGHVS, CDR2 FQNEAQ. Unmatched junction bases numbered 11, after V lost 6 bases and J lost 4 bases. CDR3 length equals 16 residues.